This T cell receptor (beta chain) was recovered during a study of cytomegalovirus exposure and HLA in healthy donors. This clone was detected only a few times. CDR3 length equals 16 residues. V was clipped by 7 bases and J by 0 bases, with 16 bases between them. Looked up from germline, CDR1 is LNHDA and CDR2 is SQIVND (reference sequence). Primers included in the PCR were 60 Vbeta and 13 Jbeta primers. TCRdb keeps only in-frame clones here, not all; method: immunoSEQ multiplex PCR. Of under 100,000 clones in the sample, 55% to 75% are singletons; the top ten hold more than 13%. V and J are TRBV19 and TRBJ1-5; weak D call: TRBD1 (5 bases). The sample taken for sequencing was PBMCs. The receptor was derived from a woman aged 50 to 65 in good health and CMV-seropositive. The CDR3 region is CASTESTGYSNQPQHF. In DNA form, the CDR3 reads TGTGCCAGTACCGAATCCACAGGTTATAGCAATCAGCCCCAGCATTTT.